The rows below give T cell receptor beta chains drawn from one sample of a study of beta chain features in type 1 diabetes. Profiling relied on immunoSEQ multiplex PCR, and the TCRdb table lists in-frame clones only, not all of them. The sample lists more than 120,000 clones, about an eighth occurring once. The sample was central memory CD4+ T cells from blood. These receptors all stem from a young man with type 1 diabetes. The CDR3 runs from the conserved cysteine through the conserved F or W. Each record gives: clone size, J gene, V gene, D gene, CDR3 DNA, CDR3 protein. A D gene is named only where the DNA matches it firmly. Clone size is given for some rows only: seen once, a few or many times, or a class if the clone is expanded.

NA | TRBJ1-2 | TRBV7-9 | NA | TGTGCCAGCAGCTTTGGTGCAGGGGCGGAGGGCGGCTACACCTTC | CASSFGAGAEGGYTF
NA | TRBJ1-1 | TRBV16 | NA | TGTGCCAGCAGCCCTGACCCCAGGGGGAACACTGAAGCTTTCTTT | CASSPDPRGNTEAFF
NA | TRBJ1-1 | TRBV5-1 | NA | TGCGCCAGCAGCTTTTACGGGATGAACACTGAAGCTTTCTTT | CASSFYGMNTEAFF
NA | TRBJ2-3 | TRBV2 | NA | TGTGCCAGCAACGCCGTCCGGGCCACAGATACGCAGTATTTT | CASNAVRATDTQYF
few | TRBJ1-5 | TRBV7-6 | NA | TGTGCCAGCCGCCCGGACAGCACCAATCAGCCCCAGCATTTT | CASRPDSTNQPQHF
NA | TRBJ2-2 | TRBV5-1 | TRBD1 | TGCGCCAGCAGCTTGGTTAACAGGGGGGACACCGGGGAGCTGTTTTTT | CASSLVNRGDTGELFF
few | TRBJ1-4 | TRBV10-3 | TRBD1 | TGTGCCATCAGTCTGGGGACAGGGAGTGAAAAACTGTTTTTT | CAISLGTGSEKLFF
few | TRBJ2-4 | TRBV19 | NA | TGTGCCAGTAGCCAACACCCGGACATTCAGTACTTC | CASSQHPDIQYF
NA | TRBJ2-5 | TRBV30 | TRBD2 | TGTGCCTGGATGAGCGGGGGATCGGAGACCCAGTACTTC | CAWMSGGSETQYF
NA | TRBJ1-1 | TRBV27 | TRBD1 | TGTGCCAGCAGTCCATGGACAGGGCTTGAGAACACTGAAGCTTTCTTT | CASSPWTGLENTEAFF
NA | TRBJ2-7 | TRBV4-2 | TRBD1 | TGTGCCAGCAGCCAAGGACAGGGTAACTACGAGCAGTACTTC | CASSQGQGNYEQYF
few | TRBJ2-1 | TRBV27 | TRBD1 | TGTGCCAGCAGTCCGGGGACAGCCATCTCCTACAATGAGCAGTTCTTC | CASSPGTAISYNEQFF
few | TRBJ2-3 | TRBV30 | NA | TGTGCCTGGAGTCCCCCAATCCCTAGACTCACAGATACGCAGTATTTT | CAWSPPIPRLTDTQYF
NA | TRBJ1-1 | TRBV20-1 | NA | TGCAGTGTTGGGGGGGAAACTGAAGCTTTCTTT | CSVGGETEAFF
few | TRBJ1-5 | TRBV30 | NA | TGTGCCTGGAGTCGGACCCTCAATCAGCCCCAGCATTTT | CAWSRTLNQPQHF
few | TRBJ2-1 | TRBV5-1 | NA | TGCGCCAGCAGCTTGGGCGCAGCCAAGGATGAGCAGTTCTTC | CASSLGAAKDEQFF
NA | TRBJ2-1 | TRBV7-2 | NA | TGTGCCAGCAGCTTAGCGGGGGCAAATGAGCAGTTCTTC | CASSLAGANEQFF
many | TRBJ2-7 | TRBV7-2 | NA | TGTGCCAGCAGCTTAGCTGGTTTCGACAGTACCTACGAGCAGTACTTC | CASSLAGFDSTYEQYF
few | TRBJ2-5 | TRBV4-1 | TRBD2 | TGTGCCAGCAGCCCAGGGACTAGCGGGGGGCAAGAGACCCAGTACTTC | CASSPGTSGGQETQYF
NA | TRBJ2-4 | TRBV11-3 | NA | TGTGCCAGCAGCCCCGACTCGGAAAACATTCAGTACTTC | CASSPDSENIQYF
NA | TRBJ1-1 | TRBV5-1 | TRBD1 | TGCGCCAGCAGCTTGGTAACCGGGACAGGGGCAACGAACACTGAAGCTTTCTTT | CASSLVTGTGATNTEAFF
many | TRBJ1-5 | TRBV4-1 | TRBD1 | TGCGCCAGCAGCCAAGGGACAGGGGGCTGGGATCAGCCCCAGCATTTT | CASSQGTGGWDQPQHF
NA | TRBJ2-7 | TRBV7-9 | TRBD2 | TGTGCCAGCGAAGGAAGGCTAGCGGGGGGACAGACCATCTACGAGCAGTACTTC | CASEGRLAGGQTIYEQYF
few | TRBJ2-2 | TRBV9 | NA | TGTGCCAGCAGCGTAGGACAGACGAACACCGGGGAGCTGTTTTTT | CASSVGQTNTGELFF
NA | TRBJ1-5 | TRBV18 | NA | TGTGCCAGCTCAGCCTTCAATCAGCCCCAGCATTTT | CASSAFNQPQHF
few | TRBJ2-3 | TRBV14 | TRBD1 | TGTGCCAGCAGCCAAGATGGGACAGGGCGGAATACAGATACGCAGTATTTT | CASSQDGTGRNTDTQYF
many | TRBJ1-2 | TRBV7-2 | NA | TGTGCCAGCAGCTCCCACAGGGAGGCTAACTATGGCTACACCTTC | CASSSHREANYGYTF